These T cell receptor beta chains were read from a single sample in a study of blood T cells in healthy people across ages. TCRdb itself ran the 5' RACE reads through MiXCR, one entry per CDR3 protein. The sample includes about 1.4 million distinct CDR3 sequences, around 55% seen only once; the top ten take roughly 7%. The sample consisted of blood. These receptor sequences come from a young man in good health. CDR3s include the opening cysteine and the closing phenylalanine or tryptophan. D genes are given only for firm matches. The listing skips clone size in some rows; elsewhere it reads once, few, many or a size class.

J gene: TRBJ2-7
CDR3 length: 13
V gene: TRBV25-1
clone size: few
D gene: TRBD2
CDR3 DNA: TGTGCCAGCGCCCCCTTGGCGGGGGACGAGCAGTACTTC
CDR3 protein: CASAPLAGDEQYF

J gene: TRBJ2-1
CDR3 length: 14
V gene: TRBV14
clone size: .
D gene: .
CDR3 DNA: TGTGCCAGCAGCGATCTTACACTAGGGAATGAGCAGTTCTTC
CDR3 protein: CASSDLTLGNEQFF

J gene: TRBJ2-3
CDR3 length: 18
V gene: TRBV7-2
clone size: .
D gene: TRBD2
CDR3 DNA: TGTGCCAGCAGTTATACCGGGACTAGCGGGGGGGCCAGAGATACGCAGTATTTT
CDR3 protein: CASSYTGTSGGARDTQYF

J gene: TRBJ2-7
CDR3 length: 19
V gene: TRBV20-1
clone size: .
D gene: .
CDR3 DNA: TGCAGTGCTAGAAGTCTTCCAACTAGTAACGGCGGATGGTCCTACGAGCAGTACTTC
CDR3 protein: CSARSLPTSNGGWSYEQYF

J gene: TRBJ2-1
CDR3 length: 14
V gene: TRBV20-1
clone size: few
D gene: .
CDR3 DNA: TGCAGTGCTAGAGATGGGGAGAGGGCACTTGAGCAGTTCTTC
CDR3 protein: CSARDGERALEQFF

J gene: TRBJ1-1
CDR3 length: 11
V gene: TRBV29-1
clone size: .
D gene: .
CDR3 DNA: TGCAGCGGCGGCAGGGGAACTGAAGCTTTCTTT
CDR3 protein: CSGGRGTEAFF

J gene: TRBJ2-1
CDR3 length: 14
V gene: TRBV27
clone size: .
D gene: .
CDR3 DNA: TGTGCCAGCACCCTAGGGTCAGGGAACAATGAGCAGTTCTTC
CDR3 protein: CASTLGSGNNEQFF

J gene: TRBJ2-2
CDR3 length: 15
V gene: TRBV2
clone size: .
D gene: TRBD1
CDR3 DNA: TGTGCCAGCAGAAAGGGACAGGGCAACACCGGGGAGCTGTTTTTT
CDR3 protein: CASRKGQGNTGELFF

J gene: TRBJ2-7
CDR3 length: 15
V gene: TRBV29-1
clone size: .
D gene: .
CDR3 DNA: TGCAGCGTTGAAGTCGCAGGGACGGTCTCCTACGAGCAGTACTTC
CDR3 protein: CSVEVAGTVSYEQYF

J gene: TRBJ2-4
CDR3 length: 14
V gene: TRBV28
clone size: .
D gene: .
CDR3 DNA: TGTGCCAGCAGTTTCCCCACGACCGGTAACATTCAGTACTTC
CDR3 protein: CASSFPTTGNIQYF

J gene: TRBJ2-5
CDR3 length: 12
V gene: TRBV4-1
clone size: few
D gene: .
CDR3 DNA: TGCGCCAGCAGCCACTTACAAGAGACCCAGTACTTC
CDR3 protein: CASSHLQETQYF

J gene: TRBJ1-6
CDR3 length: 15
V gene: TRBV3-1
clone size: .
D gene: .
CDR3 DNA: TGTGCCAGCAGCCAAGATGTAGGGGGAGGCTCACCCCTCCACTTT
CDR3 protein: CASSQDVGGGSPLHF

J gene: TRBJ1-2
CDR3 length: 15
V gene: TRBV7-9
clone size: .
D gene: TRBD1
CDR3 DNA: TGTGCCAGCAGCAAGGACAGGGGGAAAAACTATGGCTACACCTTC
CDR3 protein: CASSKDRGKNYGYTF

J gene: TRBJ1-2
CDR3 length: 8
V gene: TRBV29-1
clone size: .
D gene: .
CDR3 DNA: TGCAGCGTCGCAGGCTACACCTTC
CDR3 protein: CSVAGYTF

J gene: TRBJ2-5
CDR3 length: 14
V gene: TRBV5-4
clone size: .
D gene: .
CDR3 DNA: TGTGCCAGCAGCCAATACAGGGAGCAAGAGACCCAGTACTTC
CDR3 protein: CASSQYREQETQYF

J gene: TRBJ2-3
CDR3 length: 15
V gene: TRBV18
clone size: .
D gene: .
CDR3 DNA: TGTGCCAGCTCCCCCCAGGGGTCCCGCACAGATACGCAGTATTTT
CDR3 protein: CASSPQGSRTDTQYF

J gene: TRBJ2-2
CDR3 length: 11
V gene: TRBV25-1
clone size: few
D gene: .
CDR3 DNA: TGTGCCAGCAGTGTAGTCGGGGAGCTGTTTTTT
CDR3 protein: CASSVVGELFF

J gene: TRBJ2-5
CDR3 length: 13
V gene: TRBV7-9
clone size: .
D gene: .
CDR3 DNA: TGTGCCAGCAGCTACCCGTCATCGAGGGAGCAGTACTTC
CDR3 protein: CASSYPSSREQYF

J gene: TRBJ2-7
CDR3 length: 13
V gene: TRBV12-3/TRBV12-4
clone size: .
D gene: .
CDR3 DNA: TGTGCCAGCAGTTTGGTGGCGGACTACGAGCAGTACTTC
CDR3 protein: CASSLVADYEQYF

J gene: TRBJ2-5
CDR3 length: 16
V gene: TRBV20-1
clone size: .
D gene: TRBD2
CDR3 DNA: TGCAGTGCAACCCGCGACTCACTAGCGGGGAGGGAGACCCAGTACTTC
CDR3 protein: CSATRDSLAGRETQYF

J gene: TRBJ2-2
CDR3 length: 16
V gene: TRBV7-7
clone size: once
D gene: .
CDR3 DNA: TGTGCTAGCAGCTTAGCGGTAGCGACCAACACCGGGGAGCTGTTTTTT
CDR3 protein: CASSLAVATNTGELFF

J gene: TRBJ2-4
CDR3 length: 15
V gene: TRBV20-1
clone size: few
D gene: .
CDR3 DNA: TGCAGTGCTAGAGTTCCAGGGAATTTCAAAAACATTCAGTACTTC
CDR3 protein: CSARVPGNFKNIQYF

J gene: TRBJ2-7
CDR3 length: 13
V gene: TRBV28
clone size: .
D gene: TRBD2
CDR3 DNA: TGTGCCAGCAGTAGCGGGGTCAACCCCGAGCAGTACTTC
CDR3 protein: CASSSGVNPEQYF

J gene: TRBJ2-5
CDR3 length: 12
V gene: TRBV29-1
clone size: many
D gene: .
CDR3 DNA: TGCAGCGTTGGAACCGCCAAAGAGACCCAGTACTTC
CDR3 protein: CSVGTAKETQYF